This T cell receptor beta chain was identified in a study of shared clonotypes between healthy human individuals. Study-wide findings and caveats: Limited genetic and exposure-history diversity came from having few donors.

Germline CDR1 is SGHRS and CDR2 is YFSETQ. V lost 7 bases and J lost 2; bases outside the gene matches: 4. The CDR3 has 13 amino acids. For this clone: What it binds is not known.

TCRdb's table, derived via immunoSEQ multiplex PCR, lists solely in-frame clones and lacks some. The sample lists over 2 million clones; roughly 95% were seen once. This receptor was obtained from a man aged 18 to 30 in good health. The chain joins TRBV5-1 to TRBJ2-3, with 7 positions matching TRBD2. Sequenced material: naive CD4+ T cells sorted from blood. The sample's subset: CD45RA+ positively selected. The CDR3 region is CASGQRDTDTQYF. The CDR3, as DNA: TGCGCCAGCGGCCAGCGGGACACAGATACGCAGTATTTT. Complete variable domain (other parts from reference TRBV5-1 and TRBJ2-3): KAGVTQTPRYLIKTRGQQVTLSCSPISGHRSVSWYQQTPGQGLQFLFEYFSETQRNKGNFPGRFSGRQFSNSRSEMNVSTLELGDSALYLCASGQRDTDTQYFGPGTRLTVL.